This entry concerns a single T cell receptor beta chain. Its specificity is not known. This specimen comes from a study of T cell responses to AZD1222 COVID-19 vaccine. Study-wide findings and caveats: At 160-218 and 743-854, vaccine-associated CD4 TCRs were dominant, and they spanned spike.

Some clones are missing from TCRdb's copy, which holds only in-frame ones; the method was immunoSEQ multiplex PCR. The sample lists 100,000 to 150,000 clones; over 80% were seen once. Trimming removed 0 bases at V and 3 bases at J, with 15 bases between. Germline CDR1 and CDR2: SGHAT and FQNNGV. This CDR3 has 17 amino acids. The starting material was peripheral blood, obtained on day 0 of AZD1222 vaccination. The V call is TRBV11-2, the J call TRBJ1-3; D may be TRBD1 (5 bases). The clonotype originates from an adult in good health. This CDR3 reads CASSLESGPILGNTIYF. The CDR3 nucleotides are TGTGCCAGCAGCTTAGAGTCGGGGCCGATACTTGGAAACACCATATATTTT. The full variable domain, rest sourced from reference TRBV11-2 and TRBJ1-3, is EAGVAQSPRYKIIEKRQSVAFWCNPISGHATLYWYQQILGQGPKLLIQFQNNGVVDDSQLPKDRFSAERLKGVDSTLKIQPAKLEDSAVYLCASSLESGPILGNTIYFGEGSWLTVV.